The 8 T cell receptor beta chains given below trace back to one sample, sequenced in a study of cytomegalovirus exposure and HLA in healthy donors. PCR was performed using 60 Vbeta and 13 Jbeta primers. The table came from immunoSEQ multiplex PCR; TCRdb's copy has only in-frame clones and leaves some out. The data show roughly 90,000 clones, approximately 84% seen once. Sequencing was done on a sample of PBMCs. All receptors come from a young man in good health and CMV-seronegative.

This clone has a handful of counts. The chain links TRBV5-1 to TRBJ1-1, with 9 bases lining up with TRBD1. CDR3 length: 15 amino acids. J lost 6 bases, V lost 4 bases, and 10 bases had no gene match. Germline V lookup: CDR1 SGHRS, CDR2 YFSETQ. In DNA form, the CDR3 reads TGCGCCAGCAGCCCCAGGGTGGACAGGGGCCCTGAAGCTTTCTTT. It translates to CASSPRVDRGPEAFF.

The V and J genes are TRBV6-5 and TRBJ1-1; no firm D call. This CDR3 contains 14 residues. V was shortened by 2 bases and J by 5 bases, with 12 bases between the two germline ends. Germline V gene data show CDR1 as MNHEY and CDR2 as SVGAGI. CDR3 nucleotides: TGTGCCAGCAGTTACGGTAGGTTGAGGACTGAAGCTTTCTTT. As protein: CASSYGRLRTEAFF.

V is TRBV5-4 and J is TRBJ1-4; 7 nucleotides align to TRBD1. Germline lookup yields CDR1 SGHNT and CDR2 YYREEE (reference sequence). The CDR3 is 13 residues long. V trimming: 4 bases; J trimming: 13 bases; junction bases outside the gene matches: 10. The CDR3 bases are TGTGCCAGCAGCGAGAGGCGCAGGGACAGACTGTTTTTT. It translates to CASSERRRDRLFF.

The rearrangement links TRBV6-1 to TRBJ2-7; TRBD2 is a possible D gene (6 bases). Looked up from germline, CDR1 is MNHNS and CDR2 is SASEGT. The CDR3 loop spans 15 amino acids. Between the trimmed V and J ends, which lost 6 bases and 3 bases, there was a span of 18 bases. This CDR3 reads CASRRDEGSVYEQYF. In nucleotides, the CDR3 is TGTGCCAGCAGGCGGGACGAAGGGTCGGTCTACGAGCAGTACTTC.

The gene calls are TRBV9 and TRBJ2-5, with 7 bases lining up with TRBD2. Losses at the gene ends were 0 bases for V and 5 bases for J; bases not matched to a gene: 10. Germline CDR1 SGDLS, CDR2 YYNGEE. The CDR3 covers 16 residues. The CDR3 bases are TGTGCCAGCAGCGTAGCTGGTGGGAGGGCCGGGGAGACCCAGTACTTC. Translated: CASSVAGGRAGETQYF.

This clone turned up a few times. The chain carries TRBV9 and TRBJ2-1; 8 bases match TRBD1. The CDR3 runs to 15 residues. Per the germline V gene, CDR1 is SGDLS and CDR2 is YYNGEE. After removal of 3 bases from V and 5 bases from J, the junction contained 7 bases not matched to a gene. The CDR3 here is CASSGTGSGHNEQFF. DNA for the CDR3: TGTGCCAGCAGCGGGACAGGGTCTGGCCACAATGAGCAGTTCTTC.

This clone was detected only a few times. The chain joins TRBV21-1 to TRBJ1-2. TRBV21-1 corresponds to a pseudogene. The CDR3 runs to 15 residues. Here the CDR3 reads CASSKLSETLKFYTF. In DNA, the CDR3 is TGTGCCAGCAGCAAACTTTCGGAGACTCTAAAGTTCTACACCTTC.

CDR3 sequence (DNA): TGTGCCAGCAGCTTGACAGATGAAGCTTTCTTT. Its translation is CASSLTDEAFF. The rearrangement uses TRBV5-6 and TRBJ1-1, with unresolved D. Trimming cost V 1 base and J 7 bases, with 5 bases left between them. The CDR3 contains 11 residues. Germline-derived CDR1 and CDR2 are SGHDT and YYEEEE.